This is a list of T cell receptor beta chains from one sample in a study of blood T cell repertoires in COVID-19. Repertoires were generated with immunoSEQ multiplex PCR, while TCRdb's copy carries only in-frame clones and drops some. This sample has more than 90,000 clones, with over 80% found just once. Sequenced: peripheral blood. The receptors were sampled from a man aged 45-65 years with acute or convalescent COVID-19. The CDR3 runs from the conserved cysteine through the conserved F or W. A D gene is named only where the DNA matches it firmly. Clone size appears in some rows only: once, few, many, or a class for an expanded clone.

J | size | D | V | length | CDR3 | DNA
TRBJ1-5 | . | . | TRBV6-2/TRBV6-3 | 15 | CASSYSPHSNQPQHF | TGTGCCAGCAGTTACTCCCCCCATAGCAATCAGCCCCAGCATTTT
TRBJ2-1 | . | TRBD1 | TRBV11-2 | 16 | CASSSRQGESYNEQFF | TGTGCCAGCAGCTCCCGACAGGGGGAATCCTACAATGAGCAGTTCTTC
TRBJ1-5 | . | . | TRBV20-1 | 13 | CSASGSLQQPQHF | TGCAGTGCTAGTGGCTCCCTGCAGCAGCCCCAGCATTTT
TRBJ2-1 | . | TRBD1 | TRBV19 | 16 | CASSKEDRGTYNEQFF | TGTGCCAGTAGTAAGGAAGACAGGGGAACCTACAATGAGCAGTTCTTC
TRBJ1-2 | . | . | TRBV5-1 | 14 | CASSLVGQAGGYTF | TGCGCCAGCAGCTTGGTAGGCCAGGCAGGCGGCTACACCTTC
TRBJ1-5 | few | . | TRBV4-3 | 14 | CASSQAQGYQPQHF | TGCGCCAGCAGCCAAGCGCAGGGGTATCAGCCCCAGCATTTT
TRBJ2-1 | . | . | TRBV5-6 | 13 | CASSLDNYNEQFF | TGTGCCAGCAGCTTGGACAACTACAATGAGCAGTTCTTC
TRBJ2-7 | . | TRBD2 | TRBV5-1 | 15 | CASSPGLAVSYEQYF | TGCGCCAGCAGCCCGGGACTAGCGGTGTCCTACGAGCAGTACTTC
TRBJ2-7 | . | . | TRBV7-2 | 14 | CASREGDTLYEQYF | TGTGCCAGCCGCGAAGGGGACACCCTCTACGAGCAGTACTTC
TRBJ1-5 | . | TRBD1 | TRBV9 | 13 | CASSRDSGQPQHF | TGTGCCAGCAGCCGGGACAGCGGGCAGCCCCAGCATTTT
TRBJ1-2 | . | . | TRBV7-9 | 16 | CASSLIPGREVYGYTF | TGTGCCAGCAGCTTAATCCCAGGGAGGGAGGTCTATGGCTACACCTTC
TRBJ2-1 | . | TRBD1 | TRBV6-2/TRBV6-3 | 13 | CASSSGQPREQFF | TGTGCCAGCAGTTCGGGACAGCCGAGGGAGCAGTTCTTC
TRBJ1-2 | . | TRBD1 | TRBV7-8 | 16 | CASSSLRTGGSYGYTF | TGTGCCAGCAGCTCATTGCGGACAGGGGGAAGCTATGGCTACACCTTC
TRBJ2-2 | once | TRBD2 | TRBV6-2/TRBV6-3 | 17 | CASSYDLAGDNTGELFF | TGTGCCAGCAGTTACGATCTAGCGGGGGATAACACCGGGGAGCTGTTTTTT
TRBJ2-1 | . | TRBD1 | TRBV19 | 15 | CASSPDRGSYNEQFF | TGTGCCAGTAGTCCAGACAGGGGCTCCTACAATGAGCAGTTCTTC
TRBJ2-2 | . | . | TRBV5-4 | 15 | CASSLVQELTGELFF | TGTGCCAGCAGCTTGGTACAGGAACTCACCGGGGAGCTGTTTTTT
TRBJ2-3 | . | . | TRBV6-5 | 13 | CAINGGSTDTQYF | TGTGCCATCAACGGGGGTAGCACAGATACGCAGTATTTT
TRBJ2-2 | . | TRBD2 | TRBV6-2/TRBV6-3 | 16 | CASIPPGGFYTGELFF | TGTGCCAGCATCCCACCGGGGGGATTCTACACCGGGGAGCTGTTTTTT
TRBJ1-1 | . | TRBD1 | TRBV5-1 | 15 | CASSIGQGTRSEAFF | TGCGCCAGCAGCATCGGACAGGGGACGAGGTCTGAAGCTTTCTTT
TRBJ2-1 | . | TRBD2 | TRBV7-8 | 16 | CASSLVGQAGGDEQFF | TGTGCCAGCAGCTTAGTCGGGCAAGCGGGGGGAGATGAGCAGTTCTTC
TRBJ1-1 | . | . | TRBV5-1 | 17 | CASSRFRQGVSGTEAFF | TGCGCCAGCAGCCGATTTCGGCAAGGGGTTTCAGGCACTGAAGCTTTCTTT
TRBJ1-5 | . | . | TRBV7-9 | 15 | CASSEDRRGNQPQHF | TGTGCCAGCAGCGAAGATAGACGGGGGAATCAGCCCCAGCATTTT
TRBJ2-3 | . | TRBD2 | TRBV9 | 14 | CASSVEGSGGPLYF | TGTGCCAGCAGCGTAGAGGGTAGCGGGGGGCCCCTGTATTTT
TRBJ1-4 | . | TRBD1 | TRBV28 | 23 | CASSFLPPTGGSSIEQTNEKLFF | TGTGCCAGCAGTTTCCTCCCTCCAACAGGGGGCAGTTCAATAGAACAAACTAATGAAAAACTGTTTTTT
TRBJ2-2 | . | TRBD1 | TRBV6-5 | 15 | CASRITGGNTGELFF | TGTGCCAGCAGGATCACAGGGGGCAACACCGGGGAGCTGTTTTTT
TRBJ2-1 | . | . | TRBV5-1 | 15 | CASSFRVSSYNEQFF | TGCGCCAGCAGCTTTCGGGTCAGCTCCTACAATGAGCAGTTCTTC
TRBJ2-3 | . | . | TRBV5-5 | 16 | CASSLVGAGEGDTQYF | TGTGCCAGCAGCTTGGTGGGGGCAGGGGAGGGAGATACGCAGTATTTT
TRBJ1-2 | once | TRBD1 | TRBV2 | 15 | CASRGTGRLDYGYTF | TGTGCCAGCAGGGGGACAGGGAGGCTCGACTATGGCTACACCTTC
TRBJ1-5 | . | . | TRBV7-2 | 14 | CASSLDYSNQPQHF | TGTGCCAGCAGCTTAGATTATAGCAATCAGCCCCAGCATTTT
TRBJ2-5 | . | . | TRBV19 | 14 | CASSNRVGRETQYF | TGTGCCAGTAGTAACAGGGTTGGAAGAGAGACCCAGTACTTC
TRBJ2-3 | . | TRBD1 | TRBV7-6 | 15 | CASSLRRGSTDTQYF | TGTGCCAGCAGCCTCCGCAGGGGGAGCACAGATACGCAGTATTTT
TRBJ2-7 | . | TRBD1 | TRBV18 | 18 | CASSPLPRAGGLSYEQYF | TGTGCCAGCTCACCCCTCCCTAGAGCAGGGGGCTTGTCCTACGAGCAGTACTTC
TRBJ2-3 | once | . | TRBV5-1 | 13 | CASSRGSLDTQYF | TGCGCCAGCAGCCGAGGGAGTTTGGATACGCAGTATTTT
TRBJ1-2 | . | TRBD1 | TRBV19 | 15 | CASSIWGQDSSGYTF | TGTGCCAGTAGTATATGGGGACAGGACTCGAGTGGCTACACCTTC
TRBJ1-4 | . | TRBD1 | TRBV19 | 15 | CASSDPGQGNEKLFF | TGTGCCAGTAGCGACCCGGGACAGGGGAATGAAAAACTGTTTTTT
TRBJ1-3 | . | . | TRBV28 | 10 | CASRGNTIYF | TGTGCCAGCCGTGGAAACACCATATATTTT
TRBJ1-3 | . | . | TRBV19 | 15 | CASSTTGPSGNTIYF | TGTGCCAGTAGTACTACAGGACCCTCTGGAAACACCATATATTTT
TRBJ1-5 | . | . | TRBV24-1 | 18 | CATSDPTGGTYSNQPQHF | TGTGCCACCAGTGATCCCACGGGAGGGACTTATAGCAATCAGCCCCAGCATTTT
TRBJ2-7 | . | TRBD2 | TRBV6-1 | 16 | CASSEGLAGGNYEQYF | TGTGCCAGCAGTGAAGGGCTAGCGGGGGGCAACTACGAGCAGTACTTC
TRBJ2-3 | once | TRBD1 | TRBV5-1 | 17 | CASSSLTSTGVTDTQYF | TGCGCCAGCAGCTCCCTCACTTCGACAGGGGTCACAGATACGCAGTATTTT
TRBJ2-3 | . | . | TRBV25-1 | 16 | CASSVGLGIGTDTQYF | TGTGCCAGCAGTGTGGGACTGGGTATCGGCACAGATACGCAGTATTTT
TRBJ2-3 | . | TRBD2 | TRBV5-1 | 17 | CASSPGGGTQSTDTQYF | TGCGCCAGCAGCCCCGGGGGGGGGACACAATCCACAGATACGCAGTATTTT
TRBJ1-2 | once | . | TRBV13 | 12 | CASSLRSGGYTF | TGTGCCAGCAGCTTAAGGTCGGGGGGCTACACCTTC
TRBJ2-7 | . | . | TRBV5-4 | 13 | CASSLPSSYEQYF | TGTGCCAGCAGCCTCCCGAGCTCCTACGAGCAGTACTTC
TRBJ1-4 | . | . | TRBV28 | 14 | CASSWGRGNEKLFF | TGTGCCAGCAGTTGGGGGAGGGGTAATGAAAAACTGTTTTTT
TRBJ1-1 | . | . | TRBV9 | 14 | CASSVGASGAEAFF | TGTGCCAGCAGCGTAGGAGCATCTGGAGCTGAAGCTTTCTTT
TRBJ1-1 | . | . | TRBV7-9 | 14 | CASSLFRGETEAFF | TGTGCCAGCAGCTTATTTAGGGGTGAGACTGAAGCTTTCTTT
TRBJ2-5 | . | . | TRBV4-3 | 14 | CASSRNRAQETQYF | TGCGCCAGCAGCCGAAACAGGGCTCAAGAGACCCAGTACTTC
TRBJ2-5 | . | TRBD1 | TRBV5-4 | 18 | CASSSQLGTGPYQETQYF | TGTGCCAGCAGCTCCCAATTAGGGACAGGACCGTACCAAGAGACCCAGTACTTC
TRBJ1-6 | . | . | TRBV6-5 | 14 | CASSPAGDNSPLHF | TGTGCCAGCAGCCCCGCAGGGGATAATTCACCCCTCCACTTT